The clone carrying this T cell receptor beta chain was recorded once. As handled by the study authors: Using reference gene primer amplification, nucleated cell counts were estimated. Measured with immunoSEQ multiplex PCR; TCRdb has only the in-frame clones, and not every one. V and J calls and clone size follow that table, whereas D and trimming were derived from the DNA. The sample records a few hundred thousand clones, 88% being singletons. The source of the sample is a study of blood T cell repertoires in COVID-19. The CDR3 runs to 15 residues. V gave up 3 bases and J gave up 5 bases; unmatched junction bases: 7. CDR1 and CDR2 (germline): MDHEN, SYDVKM.

The clonotype comes from a human donor in a cohort sampled during active COVID-19. The specimen sequenced was peripheral blood. The chain has TRBV28 and TRBJ2-1; 7 nucleotides line up with TRBD2. CDR3 loop: CASSFFLADHNEQFF. In DNA, the CDR3 is TGTGCCAGCAGTTTTTTCCTAGCGGATCACAATGAGCAGTTCTTC.